These 18 T cell receptor beta chains originate from one sample sequenced in a study of shared clonotypes between healthy human individuals. Here immunoSEQ multiplex PCR was the method, and the copy in TCRdb shows in-frame clones only, minus some. Of millions of clones in the sample, more than 90% were seen once. The sequencing input was naive CD4+ T cells sorted from blood. This sample's subset: CD45RA+ positively selected. Receptors originate from a man aged 18 to 29 in good health.

The chain recombines TRBV11-2 with TRBJ2-3; TRBD1 matches 8 bases. The CDR3 sequence is 15 residues long. Trimming took 1 base from V and 5 from J; bases not matched to a gene: 5. CDR1 SGHAT and CDR2 FQNNGV come from the germline V gene. For the CDR3, the DNA is TGTGCCAGCAGCTTAGTGGGACAGGCGAGAGATACGCAGTATTTT. It is translated as CASSLVGQARDTQYF.

This chain connects TRBV7-8 to TRBJ2-1; D is perhaps TRBD2 (5 bases). V was shortened by 2 bases and J by 1 base, with 12 bases between the two germline ends. The CDR3 length is 16 residues. The germline V gene has CDR1 SGHVS and CDR2 FQNEAQ. In DNA, the CDR3 is TGTGCCAGCAGCTTAATCCCTTCGGGATCCTACAATGAGCAGTTCTTC. It codes for CASSLIPSGSYNEQFF.

The chain has TRBV4-3 and TRBJ1-6; TRBD1 matches 7 bases. V was pared by 4 bases and J by 3 bases, with 6 bases of the junction left unmatched. The CDR3 contains 16 residues. Germline CDR1 and CDR2: LGHNA and YSLEER. The CDR3 DNA reads TGCGCCAGCAGCCCAGAACAGGGGAACTATAATTCACCCCTCCACTTT. Amino acids: CASSPEQGNYNSPLHF.

There are a few counts of this clone. The chain recombines TRBV4-1 with TRBJ1-1, with D perhaps TRBD1 (5 bases). CDR1 MGHRA and CDR2 YSYEKL come from the germline V gene. V dropped 4 bases and J dropped 3 bases, with 12 bases sitting between them. The CDR3 consists of 14 residues. The CDR3 coding sequence is TGCGCCAGCAGCCCCCGGGGGGACTACACTGAAGCTTTCTTT. Translation: CASSPRGDYTEAFF.

The chain uses TRBV18 and TRBJ2-7, with D possibly matching TRBD1 (5 bases). The CDR3 is 14 amino acids. V lost 2 bases, J lost 7 bases, and 15 bases lay in between. Germline CDR1 is KGHSH and CDR2 is LQKENI. The CDR3 sequence: CASSPNPPPGEQYF. The CDR3 region has the DNA TGTGCCAGCTCACCAAATCCGCCCCCAGGGGAGCAGTACTTC.

This clone was detected a few times. The chain combines TRBV21-1 with TRBJ1-5. TRBV21-1 is reported as a pseudogene. The CDR3 totals 16 residues. The CDR3 here is CASCVRVGYSNQPQHF. In nucleotides, the CDR3 is TGTGCCTCTTGTGTGAGGGTGGGGTATAGCAATCAGCCCCAGCATTTT.

V usage is TRBV10-3 and J usage is TRBJ2-1; 7 bases line up with TRBD1. Germline V gene lookup returns CDR1 ENHRY and CDR2 SYGVKD. V shed 2 bases, J shed 6 bases, and the junction held 4 bases outside the gene matches. CDR3 length equals 14 residues. The CDR3 region is CAISEQDRFNEQFF. The CDR3 DNA sequence: TGTGCCATCAGTGAGCAGGACAGGTTCAATGAGCAGTTCTTC.

A single count supports this clone. V usage is TRBV6-5 and J usage is TRBJ2-1; 7 positions agree with TRBD1. The CDR3 length is 12 residues. Germline V gene data show CDR1 as MNHEY and CDR2 as SVGAGI. J lost 11 bases, V lost 2 bases, and 3 bases had no gene match. CDR3 loop: CASSYQTGQQFF. CDR3 DNA sequence: TGTGCCAGCAGTTACCAGACAGGGCAGCAGTTCTTC.

The chain links TRBV28 to TRBJ1-1; D unresolved. Trimming left V 2 bases short and J 2 bases short, with 6 bases between. Germline CDR1 is MDHEN and CDR2 is SYDVKM. This CDR3 has 13 amino acids. CDR3 nucleotides: TGTGCCAGCAGTTTAAAGGATAACACTGAAGCTTTCTTT. Translated, it gives CASSLKDNTEAFF.

The chain has TRBV10-3 and TRBJ2-1; D call uncertain. V was shortened by 0 bases and J by 7 bases, with 10 bases between the two germline ends. The CDR3 covers 14 residues. Germline assignment: CDR1 ENHRY and CDR2 SYGVKD. The CDR3 DNA follows: TGTGCCATCAGTGAGTCGGCCGGGCTGAATGAGCAGTTCTTC. Translating gives CAISESAGLNEQFF.

The gene calls are TRBV5-1 and TRBJ1-1, with TRBD1 as a possible D gene (5 bases). Germline V lookup: CDR1 SGHRS, CDR2 YFSETQ. V lost 5 bases and J lost 5, with 16 bases in between. The CDR3 sequence is 14 residues long. CDR3 in amino acids: CASRWTRRGTEAFF. The DNA of the CDR3 is TGCGCCAGCAGGTGGACCCGACGGGGGACTGAAGCTTTCTTT.

This clone was counted a single time. V usage is TRBV18 and J usage is TRBJ2-3; tentatively, D is TRBD1 or TRBD2 (6 bases each). The CDR3 is 15 amino acids. Germline lookup yields CDR1 KGHSH and CDR2 LQKENI. V was cut by 2 bases and J by 6 bases, with 15 bases left in between. The CDR3 spells CASSPRGAGMDTQYF. In DNA form, the CDR3 reads TGTGCCAGCTCACCAAGGGGGGCAGGTATGGATACGCAGTATTTT.

The rearrangement joins TRBV7-9 to TRBJ2-3, with TRBD2 identical over 9 bases. V gave up 1 base and J gave up 4 bases; unmatched junction bases: 6. The CDR3 is 16 amino acids. In germline, CDR1 is SEHNR, CDR2 FQNEAQ (reference sequence). The CDR3 loop is CASSLEGGGAADTQYF. CDR3 nucleotides: TGTGCCAGCAGCTTAGAGGGCGGGGGGGCCGCAGATACGCAGTATTTT.

This clone came up a few times. Other DNA sequences in this specimen translate into the identical CDR3. The rearrangement joins TRBV19 to TRBJ1-5; 8 bases line up with TRBD1. The CDR3 contains 14 residues. V lost 5 bases, J lost 2 bases, and 2 bases stayed unmatched. The V gene's germline CDR1 is LNHDA and CDR2 SQIVND (reference sequence). Here the CDR3 reads CASSLTGGNQPQHF. In DNA, the CDR3 is TGTGCCAGTAGTCTGACAGGGGGCAATCAGCCCCAGCATTTT.

The chain is built from TRBV5-5 and TRBJ2-3; D is possibly TRBD2 (6 bases). The CDR3 is 15 amino acids. V lost 5 bases and J lost 2, with 15 bases in between. Germline V gene sequence: CDR1 SGHKS, CDR2 YYEKEE (reference sequence). The CDR3 region has the DNA TGTGCCAGCAGTTCACGGGACTCACCCACAGATACGCAGTATTTT. Translation gives CASSSRDSPTDTQYF.

This chain links TRBV10-3 with TRBJ2-6; D may be TRBD2 (5 bases). CDR1 ENHRY and CDR2 SYGVKD come from the germline V gene. The CDR3 length is 19 residues. The V gene lost 4 bases and the J gene lost 0 bases, with 19 bases spanning the gap. In DNA, the CDR3 is TGTGCCATCAGTGTGACACGGACTCTGATTACCTCTGGGGCCAACGTCCTGACTTTC. This codes for CAISVTRTLITSGANVLTF.

V is TRBV29-1 and J is TRBJ2-2; tentatively, D is TRBD1 (5 bases). The CDR3 runs 12 residues. V lost 7 bases and J 0 bases, leaving 6 bases between the germline ends. Germline V gene data show CDR1 as SQVTM and CDR2 as ANQGSEA. The CDR3 region has the DNA TGCAGCGGACAGCCGAACACCGGGGAGCTGTTTTTT. This sequence encodes CSGQPNTGELFF.

The chain has TRBV7-3 and TRBJ2-6, with 8 bases lining up with TRBD1. With 5 bases clipped from V and 1 base from J, the junction kept 10 bases outside the gene matches. This CDR3 is built from 18 residues. Per germline, CDR1 SGHTA and CDR2 FQGTGA. The CDR3 DNA follows: TGTGCCAGCAGCCTACGGACAGGGTCGAGTTCTGGGGCCAACGTCCTGACTTTC. Translation: CASSLRTGSSSGANVLTF.